Presented here are 13 T cell receptor beta chains from one specimen sequenced in a study of shared clonotypes between healthy human individuals. Terminally differentiated effector memory CD45RA+ cells were excluded by CCR7 positive selection of CD45RO-negative cells. Clones were sequenced by immunoSEQ multiplex PCR, and TCRdb holds only the in-frame ones, with some missing. The table lists around 2,000,000 clones, about 95% of them singletons. Sequencing input: naive CD8+ T cells sorted from blood. Receptors were obtained from a man between 18 and 29 years old in good health.

V usage is TRBV27 and J usage is TRBJ2-7; weak D call: TRBD1 (6 bases). There are 15 residues in the CDR3. Deletions cut 0 bases from V and 1 base from J, with 10 bases between. In germline, CDR1 is MNHEY, CDR2 SMNVEV (reference sequence). CDR3 sequence (DNA): TGTGCCAGCAGTTTATCGATCGGACAGTCCTACGAGCAGTACTTC. It translates to CASSLSIGQSYEQYF.

V and J are TRBV10-2 and TRBJ2-3; TRBD2 is a possible D gene (5 bases). This CDR3 region has 16 residues. CDR1 and CDR2 (germline): WSHSY, SAAADI. V lost 0 bases and J lost 0, with 10 bases in between. CDR3 nucleotides: TGCGCCAGCAGTGAGTCTATACTAGACAGCACAGATACGCAGTATTTT. Its translation is CASSESILDSTDTQYF.

The chain recombines TRBV27 with TRBJ2-5, with D tentatively TRBD1 (5 bases). CDR3 length: 15 residues. Trimming shortened V by 0 bases and J by 3 bases, and 11 bases separated the two germline ends. Germline V gene data show CDR1 as MNHEY and CDR2 as SMNVEV (reference sequence). The CDR3 region is CASSLSGQGEETQYF. The CDR3 DNA reads as TGTGCCAGCAGTTTATCGGGGCAGGGCGAAGAGACCCAGTACTTC.

The chain links TRBV5-6 to TRBJ2-1; D unclear. V was trimmed by 1 base and J by 9 bases, leaving 8 bases between them. Germline assignment: CDR1 SGHDT and CDR2 YYEEEE. There are 12 residues in the CDR3. As DNA, the CDR3 is TGTGCCAGCAGCTTGTCGGCAAGTGAGCAGTTCTTC. It translates to CASSLSASEQFF.

In DNA form, the CDR3 reads TGTGCCAGCAGTGAAGGATCAGGGGTCAGGGGGCTTCCCTACGAGCAGTACTTC. This gives the protein CASSEGSGVRGLPYEQYF. The gene calls are TRBV6-1 and TRBJ2-7, with 8 bases lining up with TRBD1. CDR3 size: 18 residues. Germline CDR1 reads MNHNS; CDR2 reads SASEGT. Trimming took 1 base from V and 2 from J; bases not matched to a gene: 13.

The V call is TRBV6-5, the J call TRBJ1-1; D perhaps matches TRBD1 (5 bases). CDR3 length equals 16 residues. Germline V CDR1 and CDR2: MNHEY, SVGAGI. Trimming removed 2 bases at V and 1 base at J, with 14 bases between. CDR3 region: CASSYDQGLRNTEAFF. In DNA, the CDR3 is TGTGCCAGCAGTTACGATCAGGGCCTGAGGAACACTGAAGCTTTCTTT.

This chain joins TRBV27 and TRBJ2-2; tentative D call: TRBD1 (6 bases). The CDR3 runs 15 residues. V lost 4 bases and J lost 8, with 17 bases in between. Germline V lookup: CDR1 MNHEY, CDR2 SMNVEV (reference sequence). Here the CDR3 DNA reads TGTGCCAGCAGTTCCGGGACACATATTGGTGGGGAGCTGTTTTTT. It specifies CASSSGTHIGGELFF.

The rearrangement links TRBV27 to TRBJ2-1; D gene uncertain. The CDR3 has 14 residues. Germline V gene sequence: CDR1 MNHEY, CDR2 SMNVEV (reference sequence). V lost 2 bases and J lost 6, with 11 bases in between. CDR3 residues: CASSLNPGFNEQFF. The CDR3 region has the DNA TGTGCCAGCAGTTTAAATCCGGGTTTCAATGAGCAGTTCTTC.

V and J are TRBV7-9 and TRBJ2-7, with D maybe TRBD2 (6 bases). V lost 4 bases to trimming and J lost 0 bases, with 10 bases between them. Germline CDR1 is SEHNR and CDR2 is FQNEAQ (reference sequence). The CDR3 is made up of 14 amino acids. CDR3: CASSSPTSSYEQYF. DNA of the CDR3: TGTGCCAGCAGCTCACCGACTAGCTCCTACGAGCAGTACTTC. The variable domain in full, completed from reference TRBV7-9 and TRBJ2-7, reads DTGVSQNPRHKITKRGQNVTFRCDPISEHNRLYWYRQTLGQGPEFLTYFQNEAQLEKSRLLSDRFSAERPKGSFSTLEIQRTEQGDSAMYLCASSSPTSSYEQYFGPGTRLTVT.

The chain carries TRBV9 and TRBJ2-3; D may correspond to TRBD1 or TRBD2 (5 bases each). The V end was cut by 2 bases, the J end by 5 bases, with 15 bases between. The CDR3 runs to 15 residues. Germline-derived CDR1 and CDR2 are SGDLS and YYNGEE. The CDR3 sequence: CASSVGDGLLDTQYF. CDR3 in DNA: TGTGCCAGCAGCGTGGGGGACGGGCTTCTAGATACGCAGTATTTT.

The rearrangement joins TRBV6-6 to TRBJ1-5; D is ambiguous. V dropped 5 bases and J dropped 0 bases, with 5 bases sitting between them. The CDR3 sequence is 13 residues long. The V gene's germline CDR1 is MNHNY and CDR2 SVGAGI (reference sequence). In DNA, the CDR3 is TGTGCCAGCAGTGGGTATAGCAATCAGCCCCAGCATTTT. Protein: CASSGYSNQPQHF.

V is TRBV10-3 and J is TRBJ2-3, with TRBD1 matching 7 bases. Trimming took 11 bases from V and 6 from J; bases not matched to a gene: 2. Germline V lookup: CDR1 ENHRY, CDR2 SYGVKD. The CDR3 runs 10 residues. CDR3 bases: TGTGCCGTACAGGGGGATACGCAGTATTTT. This sequence encodes CAVQGDTQYF.

This rearrangement joins TRBV21-1 to TRBJ1-4. TRBV21-1 is deemed a pseudogene. The CDR3 loop spans 15 amino acids. The CDR3 DNA is TGTGCCAGCAGCAAAATAGAAGGGACTAATGAAAAACTGTTTTTT. It translates to CASSKIEGTNEKLFF.